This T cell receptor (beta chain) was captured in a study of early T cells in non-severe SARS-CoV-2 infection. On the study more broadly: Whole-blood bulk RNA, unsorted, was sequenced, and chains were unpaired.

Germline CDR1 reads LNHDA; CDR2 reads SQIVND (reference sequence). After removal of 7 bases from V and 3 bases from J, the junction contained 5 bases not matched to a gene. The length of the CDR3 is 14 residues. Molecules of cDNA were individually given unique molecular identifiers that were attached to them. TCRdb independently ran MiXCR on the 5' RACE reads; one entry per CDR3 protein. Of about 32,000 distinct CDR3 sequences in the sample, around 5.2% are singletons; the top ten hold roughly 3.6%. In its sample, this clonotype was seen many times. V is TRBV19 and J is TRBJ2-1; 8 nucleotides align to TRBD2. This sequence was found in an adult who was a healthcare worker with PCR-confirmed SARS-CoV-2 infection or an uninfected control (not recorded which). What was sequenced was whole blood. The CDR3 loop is CASKSGSHYNEQFF. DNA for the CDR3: TGTGCCAGTAAGAGCGGGAGTCACTACAATGAGCAGTTCTTC.